What follows are 18 T cell receptor beta chains derived from one specimen sequenced in a study of monozygotic twins with inflammatory bowel disease. From its re-call of the 5' RACE reads, TCRdb lists each CDR3 protein once, without DNA. The listing records about 420,000 distinct CDR3 sequences. What was sequenced was blood. These receptors were taken from a human donor with ulcerative colitis or Crohn's disease, or a healthy co-twin of an affected twin (not recorded which).

The rearrangement links TRBV27 to TRBJ2-1; the TCRdb call, TRBD2, lacks DNA for checking. The CDR3 contains 17 residues. Germline V gene sequence: CDR1 MNHEY, CDR2 SMNVEV (reference sequence). CDR3 sequence: CASSLSGGGGPYNEQFF.

The rearrangement uses TRBV20-1 and TRBJ2-7; no DNA is available, so the TRBD2 call from TCRdb remains unchecked. There are 15 residues in the CDR3. CDR1 and CDR2 from the germline V gene are DFQATT and SNEGSKA (reference sequence). This CDR3 is CSASSGLTIGREQYF.

This chain uses TRBV7-2 with TRBJ2-7. The CDR3 sequence is 14 residues long. Germline V gene lookup returns CDR1 SGHTA and CDR2 FQGNSA. The CDR3 is CASSYAYNVGEQYF.

The chain has TRBV7-2 and TRBJ2-1; TCRdb lists TRBD2, though no DNA is available to test this call. CDR3 length: 14 residues. Germline V CDR1 and CDR2: SGHTA, FQGNSA. CDR3 residues: CASSGPGLGGEQFF.

V usage is TRBV5-1 and J usage is TRBJ1-5; TCRdb lists TRBD1, though no DNA is available to test this call. This CDR3 region has 16 residues. The germline V gene has CDR1 SGHRS and CDR2 YFSETQ. Here the CDR3 reads CASSPGQGASNQPQHF.

V gene TRBV7-2 combines with J gene TRBJ2-3. The CDR3 sequence is 12 residues long. Germline V gene lookup returns CDR1 SGHTA and CDR2 FQGNSA. CDR3 residues: CASSPYTDTQYF.

This chain connects TRBV7-9 to TRBJ2-1; the D gene TCRdb calls, TRBD2, cannot be checked with no DNA. The CDR3 loop spans 13 amino acids. The V gene's germline CDR1 is SEHNR and CDR2 FQNEAQ (reference sequence). The CDR3 sequence is CASSPGTFNEQFF.

This chain connects TRBV11-2 to TRBJ2-1; TCRdb outputs TRBD2, but without DNA this stays unchecked. In germline, CDR1 is SGHAT, CDR2 FQNNGV. The CDR3 spans 18 residues. The CDR3 sequence: CASSYSLSGASSYNEQFF.

The gene calls are TRBV5-4 and TRBJ1-2. The CDR3 is made up of 12 amino acids. Germline-derived CDR1 and CDR2 are SGHNT and YYREEE (reference sequence). The CDR3: CASSDWTNGYTF.

The rearrangement links TRBV29-1 to TRBJ1-1. Germline V gives CDR1 SQVTM, CDR2 ANQGSEA. CDR3 size: 13 residues. CDR3 sequence: CSVVAHLNTEAFF.

The rearrangement joins TRBV11-1 to TRBJ2-6; TCRdb designates TRBD1, a call that cannot be tested without DNA. The CDR3 covers 19 residues. Germline V gene lookup returns CDR1 SGHAT and CDR2 FQDESV (reference sequence). CDR3 sequence: CASSLGPRPDRAGANVLTF.

V and J are TRBV15 and TRBJ2-5; lacking DNA, the TRBD2 call made by TCRdb goes unchecked. There are 15 residues in the CDR3. CDR1 is LNHNV, CDR2 YYDKDF, per germline (reference sequence). The CDR3 region is CATSRVGLLQETQYF.

The chain couples TRBV10-3 to TRBJ2-7; TCRdb returns TRBD1, unconfirmable since there is no DNA. Germline lookup yields CDR1 ENHRY and CDR2 SYGVKD. The CDR3 length is 13 residues. The CDR3 reads CAISGQGTYEQYF.

This rearrangement joins TRBV20-1 to TRBJ1-2. Germline values: CDR1 DFQATT, CDR2 SNEGSKA (reference sequence). The CDR3 loop spans 15 amino acids. CDR3 sequence: CSARDREGLYYGYTF.

V and J are TRBV10-3 and TRBJ1-2. Germline V CDR1 and CDR2: ENHRY, SYGVKD. The CDR3 spans 14 residues. The CDR3 is CAISDSGRTYGYTF.

The V gene is TRBV28, the J gene TRBJ2-3; TCRdb proposes TRBD1, but this gene call is untestable without DNA. The germline CDR1 and CDR2 sequences are MDHEN and SYDVKM. This CDR3 contains 13 residues. The chain's CDR3 is CATRGGISDTQYF.

The chain is built from TRBV30 and TRBJ2-1. Germline V gene data show CDR1 as GTSNPN and CDR2 as SVGIG (reference sequence). There are 13 residues in the CDR3. CDR3 sequence reads: CAWSRLANNEQFF.

The CDR3 sequence is CASSLDVLARDTQYF. V and J are TRBV7-2 and TRBJ2-3. CDR1 SGHTA and CDR2 FQGNSA come from the germline V gene. The CDR3 runs to 15 residues.